A single T cell receptor beta chain is shown here with its context. Its cognate antigen has yet to be identified. Qualities for individual bases were not recorded, and no much larger clone is one base off. The donors were healthy, HIV-negative adults who had no recently reported acute infections or vaccinations. Only Caucasian adults living in Nashville, Tennessee, USA were represented among the donors. CD4+ T cells were enriched by magnetic negative selection, after which naive cells were positively selected on CD45RA and the negative fraction was taken as the memory subset. After blood collection by leukapheresis, PBMCs were isolated using Ficoll-Histopaque density gradient centrifugation and then cryopreserved in the vapor phase of liquid nitrogen. Analytical flow cytometry was used to check the purity and quantity of each magnetically sorted T cell population. From each sorted fraction, genomic DNA was isolated and quantified by UV absorbance on a Nanodrop 2000c.

The sample originates from a study of shared clonotypes between healthy human individuals (dated by TCRdb to 2020 to 2021). For the wider study: The cohort included three men and a couple of women between 18 and 49 years of age. For each donor, three plates each were used for CD4 naive and CD4 memory, two plates were used for CD8 naive, and one plate was used for CD8 memory. To estimate repertoire size and how much clonotype sharing occurs between individuals, the study deeply sequenced the blood TCR repertoires of about five healthy adults. To increase sequencing depth and limit assay-specific biases, different laboratories used diverse techniques to prepare libraries and sequence TCR repertoires. Leukapheresis yielded between about 0.8 and 8.9 billion PBMCs per donor. The study at large found these results: Because the study included a small number of donors, the genetic and exposure-history diversity represented was limited. Larger estimated clonotype richness was generally found for naive subsets than for memory subsets. Clonotypes shared by all four sorted-subset donors showed higher generation probabilities than non-shared clonotypes. Only blood was sampled, and tissue TCR repertoires likely differ from those in blood. Pairwise subsampling led to the expectation that sequencing depth would affect the degree of clonotype sharing among donors. Roughly 5% of naive CD4, 3% to 4% of naive CD8, around 2.3% of memory CD4, and roughly 0.4% of memory CD8 clonotypes were shared across several donors. Rarefaction of sorted-subset datasets indicated incomplete sequencing despite the large sequencing depth.

TCR CDR3 regions were amplified from genomic DNA by multiplex PCR using the deep immunoSEQ assay. For each cell subset, the extracted genomic DNA was distributed evenly across all wells of several immunoSEQ 96-well plates, and each plate served as one replicate. For sorted subsets, approximately 0.2 ug of genomic DNA, equivalent to some 30,000 T cell genomes, went into each replicate PCR. Purified libraries were measured with a Qubit 3.0 fluorometer, size-checked on a Bioanalyzer 2100, and measured again with the KAPA Library Quantification kit. Every immunoSEQ 96-well plate was sequenced on a separate single-read 150-cycle Illumina NextSeq 550 flow cell. The original methods were these. Because the immunoSEQ output held only junctional sequences and lacked quality scores, the filtering could not match the filtering applied to full-length reads. To assign V/J genes and CDR3, sequences were annotated against IMGT germline references using PyIR, a Python wrapper for IgBLAST v1.9. Reads were removed for weak V/J assignments (E-value above 1e-6), missing CDR3, stop codons, out-of-frame junctions, or ambiguous translated residues. V3J clonotypes were defined as sequences sharing the same inferred V gene, J gene, and CDR3 amino acid sequence. Percentage overlap between repertoires was calculated by dividing the number of shared unique clonotypes by the size of the smaller repertoire. Richness of each repertoire was evaluated using RTK rarefaction, the Chao1 estimator, and Recon v2.1 estimates of unobserved clonotypes. Generation probabilities for all TCRbeta clonotypes obtained by the gDNA method from a handful of donors were computed using OLGA. TCRdb limited this immuneACCESS table to in-frame rearrangements with V and J called. A share of clones is missing; checked studies link under half to unresolved V genes, and the rest is unexplained. V, J and clone size were drawn from that table, and D and trimming were deduced from the DNA. The sample table shows about 1,500,000 clones, and around 97% are seen once. The ten largest clones represent over 1% of the sample.

CDR1 and CDR2, per the germline V gene, are MDHEN and SYDVKM. The CDR3 runs 14 amino acids, cysteine and phenylalanine included. The entry retains the CDR3 DNA only, 42 bases that are in frame from base 1. The junction shows trimming of 3 bases on V and 4 bases on J, and the gene matches do not reach 4 bases of it. The sequence was obtained from a man aged 25 to 40 in good health. This sequence uses TRBV28 and TRBJ1-2, with TRBD1 matching 8 junction bases. Material: naive CD4+ T cells sorted from blood. The intended sense of this specimen's cell subset or site label: CD45RA+ positively selected. The encoded CDR3 is CASSFLDRVYGYTF. The bases read TGTGCCAGCAGTTTCCTGGACAGGGTCTATGGCTACACCTTC.